This TCR beta chain is drawn from a study of T-cell memory formation after mild COVID-19. TCRdb reprocessed the 5' RACE reads with MiXCR, giving one entry per CDR3 protein. The sample contains about 560,000 distinct CDR3 sequences, 15% to 20% of which appear only once. The germline V gene encodes CDR1 SEHNR and CDR2 FQNEAQ (reference sequence). Deletions cut 2 bases from V and 0 bases from J, with 15 bases between. CDR3 size: 17 residues. The chain carries TRBV7-9 and TRBJ2-3; no definite D call. Source material: PBMCs or a T cell subset sorted from them (not recorded which). The sequence was collected from an adult woman who had mild COVID-19 (a few samples of this study predate the infection). Cell type and time point are not known. CDR3 residues: CASSLPRGINSTDTQYF. The CDR3 DNA follows: TGTGCCAGCAGCTTACCCCGCGGAATTAATAGCACAGATACGCAGTATTTT.